These T cell receptor beta chains were read from a single sample in a study of regulatory T cells in long-lasting Graves disease. One entry per CDR3 protein, called by TCRdb with MiXCR from the multiplex PCR reads. The data hold 350,000 to 450,000 distinct CDR3 sequences, with approximately 12% observed a single time. These sequences were also reported in another study, on T cells in Graves' hyperthyroidism and ophthalmopathy.

The sample consisted of peripheral blood mononuclear cells (PBMCs), taken at new diagnosis, from a patient treated with antithyroid drugs. These receptors were obtained from a woman aged 18-30 years with Graves disease. Each CDR3 is given with its conserved first and last residue. The D gene is left open where the match is weak. The size of a clone is reported for some rows only, either as once, few or many, or as a class for expanded clones.

CDR3: CSAPDRRTNEKLFF
DNA: TGCAGTGCTCCTGACAGGAGGACTAATGAAAAACTGTTTTTT
J: TRBJ1-4
size: few
V: TRBV20-1
D: NA

CDR3: CASSEGTGADPYGYTF
DNA: TGTGCCAGCAGTGAGGGGACAGGGGCGGACCCCTATGGCTACACCTTC
J: TRBJ1-2
size: many
V: TRBV6-1
D: TRBD1

CDR3: CASSLIIGSNYGYTF
DNA: TGTGCCAGCAGCTTAATAATAGGCTCTAACTATGGCTACACCTTC
J: TRBJ1-2
size: many
V: TRBV7-8
D: NA

CDR3: CSARDGAYNSPLHF
DNA: TGCAGTGCTAGAGATGGGGCCTATAATTCACCCCTCCACTTT
J: TRBJ1-6
size: few
V: TRBV20-1
D: NA

CDR3: CASSVGGTEAFF
DNA: TGCGCCAGCAGTGTCGGGGGAACTGAAGCTTTCTTT
J: TRBJ1-1
size: many
V: TRBV10-1
D: NA

CDR3: CASRTPGHETQYF
DNA: TGTGCCAGCAGAACCCCGGGGCATGAGACCCAGTACTTC
J: TRBJ2-5
size: NA
V: TRBV6-2/TRBV6-3
D: NA

CDR3: CASSFTFGTGGLVYEQYF
DNA: TGTGCCAGCAGCTTTACCTTTGGGACGGGAGGGCTAGTATACGAGCAGTACTTC
J: TRBJ2-7
size: many
V: TRBV11-2
D: TRBD2

CDR3: CASSQDVGWGAFF
DNA: TGCGCCAGCAGCCAAGATGTCGGCTGGGGGGCTTTCTTT
J: TRBJ1-1
size: many
V: TRBV4-1
D: NA

CDR3: CASSLGIETQYF
DNA: TGTGCCAGCAGCTTAGGTATAGAGACCCAGTACTTC
J: TRBJ2-5
size: few
V: TRBV7-6
D: NA

CDR3: CASSEAPGWRGGLAFF
DNA: TGTGCCAGCAGTGAAGCACCCGGTTGGAGGGGTGGTCTAGCTTTCTTT
J: TRBJ1-1
size: many
V: TRBV6-1
D: NA

CDR3: CSAIRGAPNQPQHF
DNA: TGCAGTGCTATCCGAGGGGCCCCAAATCAGCCCCAGCATTTT
J: TRBJ1-5
size: few
V: TRBV20-1
D: NA

CDR3: CATSDPDPGDADTQYF
DNA: TGTGCCACCAGTGACCCGGATCCGGGAGACGCAGATACGCAGTATTTT
J: TRBJ2-3
size: many
V: TRBV24-1
D: NA

CDR3: CASTIRGSDTQYF
DNA: TGTGCCAGCACCATCAGGGGGTCAGATACGCAGTATTTT
J: TRBJ2-3
size: many
V: TRBV3-1
D: TRBD1

CDR3: CASSAGTGTYEQYF
DNA: TGTGCCAGCAGTGCCGGGACAGGGACCTACGAGCAGTACTTC
J: TRBJ2-7
size: few
V: TRBV27
D: TRBD1

CDR3: CATIWGTEAFF
DNA: TGTGCCACCATATGGGGCACTGAAGCTTTCTTT
J: TRBJ1-1
size: once
V: TRBV10-3
D: NA

CDR3: CASSQVRPGVGSETQYF
DNA: TGTGCCAGCAGCCAAGTCAGGCCCGGGGTAGGCTCGGAGACCCAGTACTTC
J: TRBJ2-5
size: many
V: TRBV14
D: NA

CDR3: CASSVSGADYNEQFF
DNA: TGTGCCAGCAGCGTATCGGGAGCTGACTACAATGAGCAGTTCTTC
J: TRBJ2-1
size: many
V: TRBV9
D: NA

CDR3: CASSPPGGGPTGELFF
DNA: TGTGCCAGCAGCCCTCCGGGCGGGGGGCCCACCGGGGAGCTGTTTTTT
J: TRBJ2-2
size: NA
V: TRBV9
D: TRBD2

CDR3: CASSDGVFNEQFF
DNA: TGTGCCAGCAGCGATGGAGTGTTCAATGAGCAGTTCTTC
J: TRBJ2-1
size: NA
V: TRBV9
D: NA

CDR3: CASSQDLTPQPQHF
DNA: TGTGCCAGCAGCCAAGATCTAACTCCGCAGCCCCAGCATTTT
J: TRBJ1-5
size: many
V: TRBV3-1
D: NA

CDR3: CASSGGANTEAFF
DNA: TGCGCCAGCAGCGGGGGGGCGAACACTGAAGCTTTCTTT
J: TRBJ1-1
size: NA
V: TRBV5-1
D: NA

CDR3: CASSQGPRSGTEAFF
DNA: TGCGCCAGCAGCCAAGGCCCGAGATCAGGCACTGAAGCTTTCTTT
J: TRBJ1-1
size: NA
V: TRBV4-1
D: NA

CDR3: CATSDTQPVRTQHF
DNA: TGTGCCACCAGTGACACCCAACCGGTAAGGACCCAGCATTTT
J: TRBJ1-5
size: NA
V: TRBV24-1
D: NA

CDR3: CASSRADFSGNTIYF
DNA: TGTGCCAGCAGCCGGGCAGACTTCTCTGGAAACACCATATATTTT
J: TRBJ1-3
size: many
V: TRBV3-1
D: NA

CDR3: CASSLYTGEEQPQHF
DNA: TGTGCCAGCAGCCTATACACAGGGGAGGAACAGCCCCAGCATTTT
J: TRBJ1-5
size: many
V: TRBV5-5
D: TRBD1

CDR3: CASSLLGPRGYTF
DNA: TGCGCCAGCAGCCTCTTAGGACCTCGTGGCTACACCTTC
J: TRBJ1-2
size: many
V: TRBV4-1
D: NA

CDR3: CASSLLLGGRYEAFF
DNA: TGCGCCAGCAGCTTGTTATTAGGTGGACGCTATGAAGCTTTCTTT
J: TRBJ1-1
size: many
V: TRBV5-1
D: NA